Included here is one T cell receptor beta chain sequence, with context. Its cognate antigen is unknown. The data were obtained in a study of shared clonotypes between healthy human individuals. Study-level findings and limits: Non-shared clonotypes were found to have lower generation probabilities than the clonotypes that were shared by all four of the sorted-subset donors.

Sequencing used immunoSEQ multiplex PCR; TCRdb keeps in-frame clones, though not all of them. The sample includes about 600,000 clones, 97% of them seen just once. From germline, CDR1 is SGHVS and CDR2 FQNEAQ. V lost 5 bases, J lost 7 bases, and 14 bases stayed unmatched. This CDR3 is built from 17 residues. This rearrangement joins TRBV7-8 to TRBJ2-7; 13 bases match TRBD2. Sequencing input: naive CD4+ T cells sorted from blood. Subset: CD45RA+ positively selected. The sequence was collected from a woman aged 25 to 39 in good health. The CDR3 DNA sequence: TGTGCCAGCAGCGCGCAGAATTCGGGACTAGCGGGAACAGAGCAGTACTTC. As protein: CASSAQNSGLAGTEQYF. The whole variable domain, filled in from reference TRBV7-8 and TRBJ2-7, reads GAGVSQSPRYKVAKRGQDVALRCDPISGHVSLFWYQQALGQGPEFLTYFQNEAQLDKSGLPSDRFFAERPEGSVSTLKIQRTQQEDSAVYLCASSAQNSGLAGTEQYFGPGTRLTVT.